These T cell receptor beta chains were read from a single sample in a study of blood T cell repertoires in COVID-19. Profiling relied on immunoSEQ multiplex PCR, and the TCRdb table lists in-frame clones only, not all of them. The sample has some 150,000 clones, approximately 90% seen once. What was sequenced was peripheral blood. The receptors stem from a woman aged 80 or older in a cohort sampled during active or convalescent COVID-19. Both conserved end residues are part of each CDR3. The order of the fields is clone size, CDR3 length, D gene, J gene, V gene, CDR3 protein, CDR3 DNA. D genes are given only for firm matches. The size entry is marked missing in some rows and otherwise reads once, few, many or a size class.

once | 15 | TRBD1 | TRBJ1-5 | TRBV3-1/TRBV3-2 | CASSQGGGHNQPQHF | TGTGCCAGCAGCCAAGGAGGGGGCCACAATCAGCCCCAGCATTTT
- | 15 | - | TRBJ1-5 | TRBV19 | CASRGRGYGNQPQHF | TGTGCCAGTAGAGGCAGGGGTTACGGCAATCAGCCCCAGCATTTT
- | 15 | - | TRBJ1-3 | TRBV11-2 | CASSSNRASGNTIYF | TGTGCCAGCAGTTCGAACAGGGCCTCTGGAAACACCATATATTTT
- | 12 | TRBD1 | TRBJ1-2 | TRBV29-1 | CSAGTGVYGYTF | TGCAGCGCCGGGACAGGGGTGTATGGCTACACCTTC
- | 15 | - | TRBJ1-2 | TRBV30 | CAWIPGGARGYGYTF | TGTGCCTGGATCCCCGGTGGGGCGCGCGGCTATGGCTACACCTTC
- | 14 | - | TRBJ2-1 | TRBV5-5 | CASSLESTRREQFF | TGTGCCAGCAGCTTGGAGTCTACCCGCCGTGAGCAGTTCTTC
- | 15 | - | TRBJ1-3 | TRBV5-1 | CASSAAGASGNTIYF | TGCGCCAGCAGCGCCGCAGGCGCCTCTGGAAACACCATATATTTT
- | 13 | - | TRBJ2-5 | TRBV19 | CASSGVRGETQYF | TGTGCCAGTAGCGGAGTTAGGGGGGAGACCCAGTACTTC
- | 15 | - | TRBJ1-6 | TRBV11-3 | CASSLAPQGSSPLHF | TGTGCCAGCAGCTTAGCCCCGCAGGGGAGTTCACCCCTCCACTTT
- | 14 | TRBD1 | TRBJ2-1 | TRBV27 | CASSIDRGPNEQFF | TGTGCCAGCAGTATAGACAGGGGCCCCAATGAGCAGTTCTTC
- | 14 | - | TRBJ1-4 | TRBV29-1 | CSVEGGPNNEKLFF | TGCAGCGTTGAAGGCGGTCCAAATAATGAAAAACTGTTTTTT
- | 17 | - | TRBJ1-3 | TRBV7-8 | CASSLAVGGGGSNTIYF | TGTGCCAGCAGCTTAGCCGTGGGGGGTGGAGGGTCGAACACCATATATTTT
- | 13 | TRBD2 | TRBJ2-1 | TRBV7-2 | CASSERGTRTQFF | TGTGCCAGCAGCGAAAGAGGGACTAGGACTCAGTTCTTC
- | 13 | - | TRBJ1-1 | TRBV5-4 | CASSFDRNTEAFF | TGTGCCAGCAGCTTTGACAGGAACACTGAAGCTTTCTTT
- | 15 | TRBD1 | TRBJ2-7 | TRBV28 | CASRSGGQDSYEQYF | TGTGCCAGCAGATCTGGGGGACAGGACTCCTACGAGCAGTACTTC
- | 15 | - | TRBJ1-5 | TRBV5-1 | CASSLEGGRNQPQHF | TGCGCCAGCAGCTTGGAAGGGGGACGCAATCAGCCCCAGCATTTT
- | 15 | - | TRBJ1-5 | TRBV19 | CASSAGARGNQPQHF | TGTGCCAGTAGTGCGGGGGCGCGGGGCAATCAGCCCCAGCATTTT
- | 14 | - | TRBJ2-3 | TRBV7-2 | CASSGGGLADTQYF | TGTGCCAGCAGCGGCGGGGGCCTCGCAGATACGCAGTATTTT
- | 15 | TRBD1 | TRBJ1-2 | TRBV5-1 | CASSLAGQGNYGYTF | TGCGCCAGCAGCTTGGCAGGACAGGGGAACTATGGCTACACCTTC
- | 14 | - | TRBJ1-1 | TRBV7-8 | CASSLGTANTEAFF | TGTGCCAGCAGCTTAGGCACAGCGAACACTGAAGCTTTCTTT
- | 15 | - | TRBJ2-1 | TRBV3-1/TRBV3-2 | CASSQVDSPPREQFF | TGTGCCAGCAGCCAGGTGGACTCTCCTCCTCGGGAGCAGTTCTTC
once | 14 | - | TRBJ1-4 | TRBV3-1/TRBV3-2 | CASSPQGLQEKLFF | TGTGCCAGCAGCCCTCAGGGCCTTCAGGAAAAACTGTTTTTT
- | 17 | - | TRBJ1-6 | TRBV4-1 | CASSQVGGGWDNSPLHF | TGCGCCAGCAGCCAAGTAGGCGGGGGGTGGGATAATTCACCCCTCCACTTT
- | 15 | - | TRBJ2-1 | TRBV6-5 | CASRRDFSSYNEQFF | TGTGCCAGCAGGAGAGACTTTAGCTCCTACAATGAGCAGTTCTTC
- | 13 | - | TRBJ1-2 | TRBV12-3/TRBV12-4 | CASRPNTDYGYTF | TGTGCCAGCAGGCCTAATACGGACTATGGCTACACCTTC
- | 14 | TRBD1 | TRBJ1-1 | TRBV30 | CAWSRPDRDAEAFF | TGTGCCTGGAGCCGACCGGACAGGGACGCTGAAGCTTTCTTT
- | 15 | TRBD2 | TRBJ2-3 | TRBV7-2 | CASSFLAGAGDTQYF | TGTGCCAGCAGCTTCCTAGCGGGGGCGGGGGATACGCAGTATTTT
once | 15 | - | TRBJ1-5 | TRBV18 | CASSPMGGGNQPQHF | TGTGCCAGCTCACCGATGGGGGGTGGCAATCAGCCCCAGCATTTT
few | 13 | - | TRBJ1-6 | TRBV25-1 | CASSEGLRGSLHF | TGTGCCAGCAGTGAGGGACTAAGGGGATCCCTCCACTTT
- | 14 | - | TRBJ2-5 | TRBV6-5 | CASSYLSRGETQYF | TGTGCCAGCAGTTATCTGAGCAGGGGAGAGACCCAGTACTTC
- | 16 | TRBD1 | TRBJ1-4 | TRBV9 | CASSVAGRAGGEKLFF | TGTGCCAGCAGCGTAGCTGGAAGGGCAGGGGGAGAAAAACTGTTTTTT
- | 13 | - | TRBJ1-2 | TRBV6-2/TRBV6-3 | CASSRRWAHGYTF | TGTGCCAGCAGTCGCCGATGGGCGCACGGCTACACCTTC
- | 14 | TRBD1 | TRBJ1-3 | TRBV28 | CASRTGSPGNTIYF | TGTGCCAGCAGGACAGGGAGCCCTGGAAACACCATATATTTT
- | 11 | TRBD2 | TRBJ2-1 | TRBV2 | CASNLAGARFF | TGTGCCAGCAACCTAGCGGGGGCGCGATTCTTC
medium-sized | 12 | - | TRBJ1-4 | TRBV27 | CASSLIGEKLFF | TGTGCCAGCAGTTTAATCGGTGAAAAACTGTTTTTT
- | 17 | - | TRBJ1-4 | TRBV7-9 | CASSPPDLTETNEKLFF | TGTGCCAGCAGCCCCCCAGATTTAACAGAAACAAATGAAAAACTGTTTTTT
- | 15 | TRBD2 | TRBJ2-1 | TRBV24-1 | CATSDPRTSGNEQFF | TGTGCCACCAGTGACCCACGGACTAGCGGCAATGAGCAGTTCTTC
- | 15 | TRBD2 | TRBJ2-5 | TRBV9 | CASSVSSGSTETQYF | TGTGCCAGCAGCGTATCTAGCGGGAGCACCGAGACCCAGTACTTC
few | 15 | - | TRBJ1-3 | TRBV27 | CASRGGGQPGNTIYF | TGTGCCAGCAGGGGAGGGGGACAACCCGGAAACACCATATATTTT
few | 14 | TRBD1 | TRBJ1-2 | TRBV5-1 | CASSLTGDMHGYTF | TGCGCCAGCAGCTTGACAGGGGACATGCATGGCTACACCTTC
once | 17 | TRBD1 | TRBJ1-2 | TRBV7-2 | CASSLPATGGEGYGYTF | TGTGCCAGCAGCTTACCCGCCACAGGGGGCGAGGGCTATGGCTACACCTTC
- | 17 | TRBD1 | TRBJ2-5 | TRBV11-2 | CASSFRGIEVGKETQYF | TGTGCCAGCAGCTTCAGGGGGATTGAAGTCGGAAAAGAGACCCAGTACTTC
- | 15 | TRBD1 | TRBJ1-6 | TRBV7-9 | CASSPRQGGNSPLHF | TGTGCCAGCAGTCCCCGACAGGGGGGTAATTCACCCCTCCACTTT
- | 13 | - | TRBJ1-1 | TRBV2 | CASSDHLRQQAFF | TGTGCCAGCAGTGACCATTTGCGGCAGCAAGCTTTCTTT
- | 15 | TRBD1 | TRBJ2-4 | TRBV5-6 | CASSLDRGLNNIQYF | TGTGCCAGCAGCCTTGACAGGGGCCTTAATAACATTCAGTACTTC
- | 18 | TRBD1 | TRBJ1-2 | TRBV6-2/TRBV6-3 | CASSYSRTGALTYYGYTF | TGTGCCAGCAGTTACTCGAGGACAGGGGCTCTAACCTACTATGGCTACACCTTC